One TCR beta chain is described in this entry. As yet, its antigen is unknown. These data originate in a study of shared clonotypes between healthy human individuals. Overall study: Serving as donors were two women and a few men, whose ages spanned 18 to 49. Each donor contributed plates that comprised three CD4 naive, three CD4 memory, two CD8 naive and one CD8 memory.

Study results and caveats: Shared clonotypes: 4.5% to 6% naive CD4, around 4% naive CD8, under 2.5% memory CD4, 0.4% to 0.45% memory CD8.

Sequencing used immunoSEQ multiplex PCR; TCRdb keeps in-frame clones, though not all of them. The sample has about 1.4 million clones, around 95% seen once. The CDR3 runs to 14 residues. The V end was cut by 5 bases, the J end by 1 base, with 11 bases between. The germline V gene encodes CDR1 SGHVS and CDR2 FNYEAQ. There were only Caucasian adults among the donors, and all lived in Nashville, Tennessee. The chain carries TRBV7-6 and TRBJ2-5; D unresolved. The receptor was isolated from a young man in good health. The material sequenced was naive CD4+ T cells sorted from blood. Subset here: CD45RA+ positively selected. CDR3 amino acids: CASSPTGSQETQYF. The CDR3 nucleotides are TGTGCCAGCAGCCCGACGGGCTCCCAAGAGACCCAGTACTTC.